These T cell receptor beta chains were read from a single sample in a study of cytomegalovirus exposure and HLA in healthy donors. Produced via immunoSEQ multiplex PCR; TCRdb's table is partial and in-frame only. Among about 98,000 clones, 80% to 85% were seen once, and the ten largest hold around 1.5%. Material: PBMCs. The receptors stem from a man in his forties or fifties in good health and CMV-seronegative. Each CDR3 is given with its conserved first and last residue. The D gene is left open where the match is weak. Clone sizes are given selectively: once, few, many, or a class where the clone is expanded.

v_gene	d_gene	abundance	j_gene	CDR3nt	CDR3aa
TRBV7-8	TRBD1	NA	TRBJ1-5	TGTGCCAGCAGCTTTACAGGGGGAGATCAGCCCCAGCATTTT	CASSFTGGDQPQHF
TRBV6-1	NA	NA	TRBJ1-4	TGTGCCAGCAGTGAACGGAATGAAAAACTGTTTTTT	CASSERNEKLFF
TRBV2	TRBD1	NA	TRBJ2-7	TGTGCCAGCAAGGGACAGCGATTCTACGAGCAGTACTTC	CASKGQRFYEQYF
TRBV9	NA	NA	TRBJ1-3	TGTGCCAGCAGCGTAGGGGGCGATGGAAACACCATATATTTT	CASSVGGDGNTIYF
TRBV5-8	NA	NA	TRBJ2-5	TGTGCCAGCAGCTCTCGACAGGTACAAGAGACCCAGTACTTC	CASSSRQVQETQYF
TRBV5-1	TRBD2	NA	TRBJ2-1	TGCGCCAGCAGCGCCGGGACTAACCTCTACAATGAGCAGTTCTTC	CASSAGTNLYNEQFF
TRBV19	NA	NA	TRBJ2-7	TGTGCCAGTAGTATACGGCAACAGCCGGGAGAGCAGTACTTC	CASSIRQQPGEQYF
TRBV27	NA	NA	TRBJ2-1	TGTGCCAGCAGTTCCACCGGGGGCTACAATGAGCAGTTCTTC	CASSSTGGYNEQFF
TRBV4-1	NA	NA	TRBJ1-5	TGCGCCAGCAGCCCTTACGGGACCGGAGGGGGCAATCAGCCCCAGCATTTT	CASSPYGTGGGNQPQHF
TRBV4-3	NA	NA	TRBJ1-4	TGCGCCAGCAGCCAAGATAGGGGGTTCAATGAAAAACTGTTTTTT	CASSQDRGFNEKLFF
TRBV10-3	NA	NA	TRBJ2-7	TGTGCCATCAGTGAGGGACAGTTATCCTCCTCATTCTTC	CAISEGQLSSSFF
TRBV19	TRBD2	NA	TRBJ2-5	TGTGCCAGTAGTACGGGGGGGACCGTGTACCAAGAGACCCAGTACTTC	CASSTGGTVYQETQYF
TRBV2	TRBD1	NA	TRBJ1-2	TGTGCCAGCAGCCGGACAGGGCGGGGTGGCTACACCTTC	CASSRTGRGGYTF
TRBV9	TRBD1	NA	TRBJ2-2	TGTGCCAGCAGACCAGACAGGGAAAACACCGGGGAGCTGTTTTTT	CASRPDRENTGELFF
TRBV19	TRBD1	NA	TRBJ1-1	TGTGCCAGTAGTCTCCTAAGGACAGGGGTTGGTGAAGCTTTCTTT	CASSLLRTGVGEAFF
TRBV27	NA	NA	TRBJ1-1	TGTGCCAGCAGTCGTAACACTGAAGCTTTCTTT	CASSRNTEAFF
TRBV5-8	NA	once	TRBJ2-3	TGTGCCAGCAGCAGACCCGGGGGACGGCTCACAAGCACAGATACGCAGTATTTT	CASSRPGGRLTSTDTQYF
TRBV9	NA	few	TRBJ2-1	TGTGCCAGCAGCGTAGCGGGGGGCCTTGGCAAGAGCTCCTACAATGAGCAGTTCTTC	CASSVAGGLGKSSYNEQFF
TRBV2	NA	NA	TRBJ1-2	TGTGCCAGCAGTGCGGTACAGGGCCGATCTTATGGCTACACCTTC	CASSAVQGRSYGYTF
TRBV18	NA	NA	TRBJ2-2	TGTGCCAGCTCACCTAATGGACATCTCCCGACCGGGGAGCTGTTTTTT	CASSPNGHLPTGELFF
TRBV5-6	NA	NA	TRBJ2-2	TGTGCCAGCAGCTTACGAGGGGGCACCGGGGAGCTGTTTTTT	CASSLRGGTGELFF
TRBV27	TRBD1	NA	TRBJ1-1	TGTGCCAGCAGTTTATGGGGGGGGGACAGGCGTAGTCCTGAAGCTTTCTTT	CASSLWGGDRRSPEAFF
TRBV10-3	NA	NA	TRBJ2-1	TGTGCCGCGGGCCGGGGCAATGAGCAGTTCTTC	CAAGRGNEQFF
TRBV6-1	NA	NA	TRBJ1-1	TGTGCCAGCAGTGGGCAGACAGAGTCAGTCAACTTTTTCATGAACACTGAAGCTTTCTTT	CASSGQTESVNFFMNTEAFF
TRBV5-1	NA	NA	TRBJ2-2	TGCGCCAGCAGCTTGGCAAGGGGGTTTGACACCGGGGAGCTGTTTTTT	CASSLARGFDTGELFF
TRBV10-3	TRBD2	NA	TRBJ2-3	TGTGCCATCAGGACTAGCGGGCCAGATACGCAGTATTTT	CAIRTSGPDTQYF
TRBV19	NA	NA	TRBJ2-2	TGTGCCAGTAACCGGGGTCTCGGCGCGAACACCGGGGAGCTGTTTTTT	CASNRGLGANTGELFF
TRBV7-9	NA	few	TRBJ2-5	TGTGCCAGCAGCTTAGCTGGTAGCGGACCTCAAGAGACCCAGTACTTC	CASSLAGSGPQETQYF
TRBV5-6	NA	once	TRBJ2-7	TGTGCCAGCAGCTCACTAGCCCCTAAAGGGGACTACGAGCAGTACTTC	CASSSLAPKGDYEQYF
TRBV2	TRBD2	NA	TRBJ2-3	TGTGCCAGCAGTGATGGCGCGGGGGGGGCAGATACGCAGTATTTT	CASSDGAGGADTQYF
TRBV7-9	NA	NA	TRBJ2-7	TGTGCCAGCAGCTTGGACAGCTCCTACGAGCAGTACTTC	CASSLDSSYEQYF
TRBV5-1	TRBD1	NA	TRBJ2-5	TGCGCCAGCAGCTCCGGACAGGGTTGGGAGACCCAGTACTTC	CASSSGQGWETQYF
TRBV18	NA	NA	TRBJ2-7	TGTGCCAGCTCACCAGGAGGTGCGTCCTACGAGCAGTACTTC	CASSPGGASYEQYF
TRBV7-9	NA	NA	TRBJ2-1	TGTGCCAGCAAGAGGAGGGACTCCTACAATGAGCAGTTCTTC	CASKRRDSYNEQFF
TRBV7-6	NA	NA	TRBJ1-1	TGTGCCAGCAGCTTAGGGGCGAGCCCTGAAGCTTTCTTT	CASSLGASPEAFF
TRBV5-1	TRBD2	medium-sized	TRBJ2-7	TGCGCCAGCAGCCAGGGACTAGCGGGCTACGAGCAGTACTTC	CASSQGLAGYEQYF
TRBV2	TRBD1	NA	TRBJ1-2	TGTGCCAGCAGGGGGACAGGCCTCTATGGCTACACCTTC	CASRGTGLYGYTF
TRBV7-9	NA	NA	TRBJ1-2	TGTGCCAGCAGCTTAGGTGGGGAGGGAAACGGCTACACCTTC	CASSLGGEGNGYTF
TRBV18	TRBD1	NA	TRBJ2-1	TGTGCCAGCTCACCTTCGACAGGGCTAGATGAGCAGTTCTTC	CASSPSTGLDEQFF
TRBV27	TRBD1	few	TRBJ1-6	TGTGCCAGCAGTTCCATCGCCCGGGACAGGGGGCAGTCACCCCTCCACTTT	CASSSIARDRGQSPLHF
TRBV19	TRBD1	NA	TRBJ1-2	TGTGCCACCGAAGACAGGGGGCTTGGCTACACCTTC	CATEDRGLGYTF
TRBV6-5	TRBD1	NA	TRBJ2-2	TGTGCCAGCAGTTACTCTCACAGCAGGGGGGGGGAGCTGTTTTTT	CASSYSHSRGGELFF
TRBV11-1	TRBD1	NA	TRBJ1-1	TGTGCCAGCAGCCCCCGAGGACAGGGTATGAACACTGAAGCTTTCTTT	CASSPRGQGMNTEAFF
TRBV6-1	TRBD2	few	TRBJ2-7	TGTGCCAGCAGTGCAACATCCGGGACTAGCGTGTCCTACGAGCAGTACTTC	CASSATSGTSVSYEQYF
TRBV7-9	TRBD1	NA	TRBJ1-2	TGTGCCAGCAGCGGAACTGGGACAGACCTTAATGGCTACACCTTC	CASSGTGTDLNGYTF
TRBV4-1	TRBD2	once	TRBJ2-5	TGCGCCAGCAGCACCCGGACTAGCGGGGAAGAGACCCAGTACTTC	CASSTRTSGEETQYF
TRBV6-5	NA	NA	TRBJ2-1	TGTGCCAGCATCTGGGGGGGGCTGCAGTTCTTC	CASIWGGLQFF
TRBV5-1	NA	NA	TRBJ2-7	TGCGCCAGCAGCTTGGTAGCGCGTGAGTCGAGAGAGCAGTACTTC	CASSLVARESREQYF